The rows below give T cell receptor beta chains drawn from one sample of a study of shared clonotypes between healthy human individuals. The assay was immunoSEQ multiplex PCR, and TCRdb's table has in-frame clones only and misses some. This sample has fewer than 600,000 clones; 70% to 80% occur once, and the top ten carry more than 10%. The sequenced material came from PBMCs. The receptor set was obtained from a woman between 40 and 50 years old in good health. Some clones in this sample may be carry-over from other donors' samples. Each CDR3 is given with its conserved first and last residue. The order of the fields is D gene, J gene, clone size, V gene, CDR3 protein, CDR3 DNA. A D gene is named only where the DNA matches it firmly. Clone size is shown for a subset of rows, as once, few, many or a class of expanded clone.

D: -; J: TRBJ2-1; size: -; V: TRBV11-2; CDR3: CASSPQGSYNEQFF; DNA: TGTGCCAGCAGCCCACAGGGTTCCTACAATGAGCAGTTCTTC
D: -; J: TRBJ2-7; size: -; V: TRBV15; CDR3: CATSRLLGPGDEQYF; DNA: TGTGCCACCAGCAGACTACTAGGTCCAGGGGACGAGCAGTACTTC
D: -; J: TRBJ1-2; size: -; V: TRBV4-1; CDR3: CASSQPSTKPGTHYGYTF; DNA: TGCGCCAGCAGCCAACCCAGCACAAAACCCGGGACCCACTATGGCTACACCTTC
D: -; J: TRBJ2-7; size: few; V: TRBV29-1; CDR3: CSVKELPYEQYF; DNA: TGCAGCGTAAAGGAACTACCCTACGAGCAGTACTTC
D: -; J: TRBJ1-5; size: -; V: TRBV2; CDR3: CASSELARSEPQHF; DNA: TGTGCCAGCAGTGAATTGGCCAGGTCGGAGCCCCAGCATTTT
D: -; J: TRBJ1-1; size: -; V: TRBV5-4; CDR3: CASSPRGQGWSFF; DNA: TGTGCCAGCAGCCCCCGGGGGCAGGGTTGGTCTTTCTTT
D: -; J: TRBJ1-1; size: -; V: TRBV6-1; CDR3: CASSDGAGARTEAFF; DNA: TGTGCCAGCAGTGATGGGGCAGGGGCGAGGACTGAAGCTTTCTTT
D: TRBD1; J: TRBJ1-5; size: -; V: TRBV7-2; CDR3: CASSLTGGSSNQPQHF; DNA: TGTGCCAGCAGTTTAACAGGGGGGAGCAGCAATCAGCCCCAGCATTTT
D: -; J: TRBJ2-1; size: -; V: TRBV15; CDR3: CATSRDGQRSNEQFF; DNA: TGTGCCACCAGCAGAGATGGACAGCGTAGCAATGAGCAGTTCTTC
D: -; J: TRBJ1-4; size: -; V: TRBV11-2; CDR3: CASSLGLRVMREKLFF; DNA: TGTGCCAGCAGCTTGGGCTTACGCGTGATGAGGGAAAAACTGTTTTTT
D: TRBD1; J: TRBJ1-1; size: -; V: TRBV28; CDR3: CASSLWAGGGMDTEAFF; DNA: TGTGCCAGCAGTTTATGGGCAGGGGGCGGGATGGACACTGAAGCTTTCTTT
D: TRBD2; J: TRBJ2-2; size: -; V: TRBV5-4; CDR3: CASSRIGTRGTGELFF; DNA: TGTGCCAGCAGTCGGATCGGGACTAGGGGTACCGGGGAGCTGTTTTTT
D: -; J: TRBJ2-7; size: -; V: TRBV4-2; CDR3: CASSPGTASYEQYF; DNA: TGTGCCAGCAGCCCAGGAACAGCGTCCTACGAGCAGTACTTC
D: -; J: TRBJ1-1; size: -; V: TRBV6-6; CDR3: CASSYKGRVNTEAFF; DNA: TGTGCCAGCAGTTACAAGGGCAGAGTGAACACTGAAGCTTTCTTT
D: -; J: TRBJ2-1; size: -; V: TRBV28; CDR3: CASSLPVGGAYNEQFF; DNA: TGTGCCAGCAGTTTACCCGTGGGGGGGGCTTACAATGAGCAGTTCTTC
D: -; J: TRBJ2-7; size: -; V: TRBV10-3; CDR3: CAISDVRRSYEQYF; DNA: TGTGCCATCAGTGACGTTCGCCGCTCCTACGAGCAGTACTTC
D: -; J: TRBJ2-1; size: -; V: TRBV28; CDR3: CASSPTLYEQFF; DNA: TGTGCCAGCAGTCCAACACTATATGAGCAGTTCTTC
D: -; J: TRBJ1-1; size: -; V: TRBV5-4; CDR3: CARVLFEAFF; DNA: TGTGCGAGAGTCCTTTTTGAAGCTTTCTTT
D: TRBD1; J: TRBJ1-1; size: few; V: TRBV2; CDR3: CASSGQGYTEAFF; DNA: TGTGCCAGCAGTGGACAGGGATATACTGAAGCTTTCTTT
D: -; J: TRBJ1-6; size: -; V: TRBV30; CDR3: CAWSGPSENSPLHF; DNA: TGTGCCTGGAGTGGCCCCAGTGAGAATTCACCCCTCCACTTT
D: -; J: TRBJ2-2; size: once; V: TRBV5-6; CDR3: CASSLERRWGAGELFF; DNA: TGTGCCAGCAGCCTCGAGAGACGATGGGGGGCCGGGGAGCTGTTTTTT
D: -; J: TRBJ2-2; size: -; V: TRBV4-3; CDR3: CASSRGTASNTGELFF; DNA: TGCGCCAGCAGCCGCGGGACCGCCTCGAACACCGGGGAGCTGTTTTTT
D: TRBD1; J: TRBJ2-5; size: -; V: TRBV6-6; CDR3: CASSAGTDQETQYF; DNA: TGTGCCAGCAGCGCCGGGACAGACCAAGAGACCCAGTACTTC
D: TRBD2; J: TRBJ2-1; size: -; V: TRBV25-1; CDR3: CASSRLAVSENEQFF; DNA: TGTGCCAGCAGCCGACTAGCGGTCTCTGAAAATGAGCAGTTCTTC
D: TRBD1; J: TRBJ2-5; size: -; V: TRBV6-5; CDR3: CASSYSRGGSETQYF; DNA: TGTGCCAGCAGTTACTCGAGAGGGGGCTCCGAGACCCAGTACTTC
D: TRBD2; J: TRBJ2-2; size: -; V: TRBV5-1; CDR3: CASSLSGRAPGELFF; DNA: TGCGCCAGCAGCTTGAGCGGGAGGGCCCCCGGGGAGCTGTTTTTT
D: TRBD1; J: TRBJ2-7; size: -; V: TRBV5-1; CDR3: CASRRGQDSYEQYF; DNA: TGCGCCAGCAGACGGGGACAGGACTCCTACGAGCAGTACTTC
D: -; J: TRBJ2-7; size: -; V: TRBV10-2; CDR3: CASSRQRSYEQYF; DNA: TGCGCCAGCAGCCGACAGCGGTCCTACGAGCAGTACTTC
D: TRBD1; J: TRBJ1-1; size: -; V: TRBV27; CDR3: CASSADRGTEAFF; DNA: TGTGCCAGCAGTGCGGACAGGGGAACTGAAGCTTTCTTT